Below, 24 T cell receptor beta chains from the same sample are listed, as sequenced in a study of cytomegalovirus exposure and HLA in healthy donors. In the PCR, 60 Vbeta and 13 Jbeta primers were used. Only in-frame clones appear in the TCRdb table, and some are missing; sequencing was by immunoSEQ multiplex PCR. The sample has about 160,000 clones, around 76% seen once. Material: PBMCs. The receptors were sampled from a man in his fifties or sixties in good health and CMV-seronegative.

This clone was seen only once. This sequence joins TRBV28 and TRBJ2-5, with 8 bases aligning to TRBD1. This CDR3 is built from 14 residues. V dropped 7 bases and J dropped 5; count of bases not matched to a gene: 9. Looked up from germline, CDR1 is MDHEN and CDR2 is SYDVKM. In nucleotides, the CDR3 is TGTGCCAGCAATACACAGGGGGGTGGGGAGACCCAGTACTTC. Its translation: CASNTQGGGETQYF. The full variable domain, its missing parts supplied by reference TRBV28 and TRBJ2-5, is DVKVTQSSRYLVKRTGEKVFLECVQDMDHENMFWYRQDPGLGLRLIYFSYDVKMKEKGDIPEGYSVSREKKERFSLILESASTNQTSMYLCASNTQGGGETQYFGPGTRLLVL.

CDR3 DNA sequence: TGTGCCAGCAGCCCCCAATATAATTCACCCCTCCACTTT. Translation: CASSPQYNSPLHF. The genes are TRBV7-3 and TRBJ1-6, with D uncertain. V lost 5 bases and J 4 bases, leaving 6 bases between the germline ends. The CDR3 has 13 amino acids. Germline CDR1 is SGHTA and CDR2 is FQGTGA. The variable domain in full, with the rest retrieved from reference TRBV7-3 and TRBJ1-6, is GAGVSQTPSNKVTEKGKYVELRCDPISGHTALYWYRQSLGQGPEFLIYFQGTGAADDSGLPNDRFFAVRPEGSVSTLKIQRTERGDSAVYLCASSPQYNSPLHFGNGTRLTVT.

CDR3 in DNA: TGTGCCAGCTTCCCTAGACTAGCGGGGGGGCAAGGGGACACCGGGGAGCTGTTTTTT. Its protein is CASFPRLAGGQGDTGELFF. The chain carries TRBV7-2 and TRBJ2-2; 14 bases align to TRBD2. Losses at the gene ends were 8 bases for V and 3 bases for J; bases not matched to a gene: 14. This CDR3 comprises 19 residues. Germline lookup yields CDR1 SGHTA and CDR2 FQGNSA.

The chain uses TRBV18 and TRBJ2-1; the match to TRBD2 covers 7 bases. Germline-derived CDR1 and CDR2 are KGHSH and LQKENI. V was clipped by 1 base and J by 3 bases; unmatched bases: 9. This CDR3 has 17 residues. Written as DNA, the CDR3 is TGTGCCAGCTCACCACTTGCCCCTAGCGGAGGCTACAATGAGCAGTTCTTC. It translates to CASSPLAPSGGYNEQFF.

The chain uses TRBV28 and TRBJ2-7; no clear D. With 5 bases removed from V and 2 bases from J, the gap between germline ends came to 13 bases. Per germline, CDR1 MDHEN and CDR2 SYDVKM. The CDR3 runs to 14 residues. CDR3 amino acids: CASSPHRVTYEQYF. CDR3 DNA: TGTGCCAGCAGTCCCCACCGGGTGACCTACGAGCAGTACTTC. Drawing the rest from reference TRBV28 and TRBJ2-7, the complete variable domain is DVKVTQSSRYLVKRTGEKVFLECVQDMDHENMFWYRQDPGLGLRLIYFSYDVKMKEKGDIPEGYSVSREKKERFSLILESASTNQTSMYLCASSPHRVTYEQYFGPGTRLTVT.

V and J are TRBV9 and TRBJ2-1; 11 bases align to TRBD2. Germline V lookup: CDR1 SGDLS, CDR2 YYNGEE. V dropped 3 bases and J dropped 4; count of bases not matched to a gene: 6. The CDR3 contains 16 residues. The CDR3: CASSALLAGAYNEQFF. The CDR3 bases are TGTGCCAGCAGCGCCTTACTAGCGGGGGCGTACAATGAGCAGTTCTTC.

V and J are TRBV28 and TRBJ2-1; TRBD1 matches at 12 bases. The junction had 20 bases not matched to a gene; V was cut back by 6 bases and J by 8 bases. CDR1 and CDR2 (germline): MDHEN, SYDVKM. The length of the CDR3 is 19 residues. DNA of the CDR3: TGTGCCAGCAGACCGGGACAGGGGGCGAGCGGGGGGGCCGTAGATGAGCAGTTCTTC. Its translation is CASRPGQGASGGAVDEQFF.

This clone was seen more than once but under ten times. V and J are TRBV4-3 and TRBJ1-4, with D perhaps matching TRBD1 (5 bases). V was shortened by 3 bases and J by 4 bases, with 9 bases between the two germline ends. The CDR3 has 14 amino acids. From germline, CDR1 is LGHNA and CDR2 YSLEER. The CDR3 DNA is TGCGCCAGCAGCCATCTCGACAGTAATGAAAAACTGTTTTTT. This gives the protein CASSHLDSNEKLFF.

The chain links TRBV7-9 to TRBJ2-3; a weak D match, TRBD1 (6 bases). V gave up 2 bases and J gave up 3 bases, with 12 bases separating them. CDR1 SEHNR and CDR2 FQNEAQ come from the germline V gene (reference sequence). The CDR3 runs 15 residues. DNA for the CDR3: TGTGCCAGCAGCTTAAACAGGGAAGTGACAGATACGCAGTATTTT. Translated, it gives CASSLNREVTDTQYF.

The rearrangement uses TRBV18 and TRBJ1-4, with 10 bases aligning to TRBD1. This CDR3 has 18 residues. Germline V CDR1 and CDR2: KGHSH, LQKENI. V shed 1 base and J 4 bases; nucleotides not matched to a gene: 9. The CDR3 spells CASSPRGQGGNFNEKLFF. In DNA form, the CDR3 reads TGTGCCAGCTCACCACGCGGACAGGGGGGGAACTTTAATGAAAAACTGTTTTTT.

The chain recombines TRBV21-1 with TRBJ2-1; the table names TRBD2, a call not compared with the DNA. TRBV21-1 is a pseudogene locus. The CDR3 has 21 amino acids. CDR3 bases: TGTGCCAGCAGCAAAAGGAGGCGGAGGTATCGAGTACAGAGCTCCTACAATGAGCAGTTCTTC. Encoded protein: CASSKRRRRYRVQSSYNEQFF.

The chain's CDR3 is CASSTGTSGYNEQFF. The CDR3 DNA follows: TGTGCCAGTAGTACGGGGACTAGCGGATACAATGAGCAGTTCTTC. The chain has TRBV19 and TRBJ2-1; 11 bases map to TRBD2. This CDR3 is built from 15 residues. V lost 4 bases to trimming and J lost 4 bases; unmatched junction nucleotides: 3. The V gene's germline CDR1 is LNHDA and CDR2 SQIVND (reference sequence).

The chain links TRBV19 to TRBJ2-1; 10 bases are a match to TRBD1. This CDR3 is 18 amino acids long. Trimming cost V 0 bases and J 4 bases; bases outside gene matches: 9. Germline V gene lookup returns CDR1 LNHDA and CDR2 SQIVND (reference sequence). In DNA, the CDR3 is TGTGCCAGTAGTATAGAGGGGGTGACAGGGGGCCGGTACAATGAGCAGTTCTTC. This gives the protein CASSIEGVTGGRYNEQFF.

This clone is a singleton in its sample. The rearrangement links TRBV5-4 to TRBJ2-7; TRBD2 aligns across 10 bases. CDR1 and CDR2 (germline): SGHNT, YYREEE (reference sequence). J gave up 0 bases and V 4 bases, and 1 base lay outside the gene matches. CDR3 length: 14 residues. CDR3 sequence (DNA): TGTGCCAGCAGCCCTAGCGGGAGCTCCTACGAGCAGTACTTC. Translation gives CASSPSGSSYEQYF.

This sequence joins TRBV19 and TRBJ1-4; no clear D. The CDR3 is made up of 18 amino acids. Germline V lookup: CDR1 LNHDA, CDR2 SQIVND (reference sequence). Trimming stripped 4 bases from V and 0 bases from J, with 18 bases between. CDR3 in DNA: TGTGCCAGTAGTACCCCGAAGTGGGGAGTCACAACTAATGAAAAACTGTTTTTT. Translating it yields CASSTPKWGVTTNEKLFF.

This clone was counted a few times. This chain links TRBV18 with TRBJ2-7; 7 bases fit TRBD1. This CDR3 contains 14 residues. The germline CDR1 and CDR2 sequences are KGHSH and LQKENI. The J segment lost 0 bases and the V segment lost 2 bases, leaving 1 base of the junction unmatched. The CDR3 here is CASSPGTDSYEQYF. Written as DNA, the CDR3 is TGTGCCAGCTCACCAGGGACAGACTCCTACGAGCAGTACTTC.

V is TRBV28 and J is TRBJ1-3, with D possibly TRBD1 on 6 matching bases. The CDR3 runs to 15 residues. In germline, CDR1 is MDHEN, CDR2 SYDVKM. V was clipped by 5 bases and J by 0 bases, with 11 bases between them. The CDR3 nucleotides are TGTGCCAGCAGTACCCCCAGGGGCTCTGGAAACACCATATATTTT. Translation: CASSTPRGSGNTIYF.

Note on this clone: One end of the junction does not line up with germline, which may come from a read error. The sample contains more than one DNA sequence encoding this CDR3. The rearrangement joins TRBV7-6 to TRBJ2-5, with D unclear. CDR1 and CDR2 (germline): SGHVS, FNYEAQ. The CDR3 is 16 amino acids. CDR3 nucleotides: TGTGCCAGCAGCTTAAGAGGCGGCGGAGACCAGGAGACCCAGTACTTC. Protein: CASSLRGGGDQETQYF.

Of note for this clone: A read error may account for a junction end that differs from germline. The gene calls are TRBV7-9 and TRBJ2-7; D possibly corresponds to TRBD2 (5 bases). This CDR3 region has 12 residues. From germline, CDR1 is SEHNR and CDR2 FQNEAQ (reference sequence). The CDR3, as DNA: TGTTCCAGCAGCCTGGGAGACCACGAGCAGTACTTC. It codes for CSSSLGDHEQYF. The full variable domain, in which reference TRBV7-9 and TRBJ2-7 provide the parts outside the CDR3, is DTGVSQNPRHKITKRGQNVTFRCDPISEHNRLYWYRQTLGQGPEFLTYFQNEAQLEKSRLLSDRFSAERPKGSFSTLEIQRTEQGDSAMYLCSSSLGDHEQYFGPGTRLTVT.

V is TRBV6-6 and J is TRBJ2-7, with TRBD1 matching over 9 bases. The CDR3 extends over 12 amino acids. V lost 4 bases and J lost 6; bases outside the gene matches: 1. From germline, CDR1 is MNHNY and CDR2 SVGAGI (reference sequence). CDR3 nucleotide sequence: TGTGCCAGCAGTTGGACAGGGGTCGAGCAGTACTTC. Encoded protein: CASSWTGVEQYF.

The V call is TRBV27, the J call TRBJ2-7; 10 bases fit TRBD1. The CDR3 covers 13 residues. Per germline, CDR1 MNHEY and CDR2 SMNVEV (reference sequence). With 8 bases clipped from V and 7 bases from J, the junction kept 8 bases outside the gene matches. The CDR3 sequence is CASARQGAREQYF. DNA of the CDR3: TGTGCCAGCGCGAGACAGGGGGCTCGGGAGCAGTACTTC.

The rearrangement links TRBV5-1 to TRBJ2-3, with D possibly matching TRBD2 (6 bases). Trimming took 3 bases from V and 5 from J, leaving 16 bases between them. Germline CDR1 and CDR2: SGHRS and YFSETQ. The CDR3 has 15 amino acids. CDR3 residues: CASSSVRGSGDTQYF. Written as DNA, the CDR3 is TGCGCCAGCAGCTCCGTTAGGGGTAGCGGAGATACGCAGTATTTT.

The chain combines TRBV5-1 with TRBJ2-7; D uncertain. The CDR3 sequence is 15 residues long. The germline gives CDR1 SGHRS, CDR2 YFSETQ. Trimming removed 0 bases from V and 2 bases from J, with 12 bases in between. The CDR3 reads CASSLGPSQPYEQYF. For the CDR3, the DNA is TGCGCCAGCAGCTTGGGGCCATCACAGCCCTACGAGCAGTACTTC.

The table lists this clone with a count of one. This chain uses TRBV28 with TRBJ2-6, with 11 bases aligning to TRBD2. Per the germline V gene, CDR1 is MDHEN and CDR2 is SYDVKM. The CDR3 runs to 19 residues. V trimming: 4 bases; J trimming: 2 bases; junction bases outside the gene matches: 10. For the CDR3, the DNA is TGTGCCAGCAGTTCCACAGTAGCGGGGGGGCCGCCTGGGGCCAACGTCCTGACTTTC. It specifies CASSSTVAGGPPGANVLTF.